These T cell receptor beta chains were read from a single sample in a study of CD8 T cells in ankylosing spondylitis. In TCRdb, the 5' RACE reads were re-called with MiXCR into one record per CDR3 protein. The data show 500,000 or so distinct CDR3 sequences, about 5% seen once. Sequencing was done on a sample of blood, either unsorted or a sorted T cell fraction (not recorded which). The receptors stem from a male donor with ankylosing spondylitis. Each CDR3 is given with its conserved first and last residue.

V gene: TRBV7-2; CDR3 protein: CASSFNRGQETQYF
V gene: TRBV12-3/TRBV12-4; CDR3 protein: CASRIESSSYGYTF
V gene: TRBV11-1; CDR3 protein: CASSLAIDVRVGTQYF
V gene: TRBV9; CDR3 protein: CASSVAGGLSYNEQFF
V gene: TRBV20-1; CDR3 protein: CSARGFFSNQPQHF
V gene: TRBV29-1; CDR3 protein: CSVQTGPGANVLTF
V gene: TRBV5-1; CDR3 protein: CASSLGTGEKAFF
V gene: TRBV9; CDR3 protein: CASSVVPARDTGELFF
V gene: TRBV27; CDR3 protein: CASSPEKGGEQYF
V gene: TRBV20-1; CDR3 protein: CSATILGQENSPLHF
V gene: TRBV27; CDR3 protein: CASRSRTGVGNEQFF
V gene: TRBV20-1; CDR3 protein: CSALRDRANEQYF
V gene: TRBV6-5; CDR3 protein: CASSSPGQGVHEQYF
V gene: TRBV7-9; CDR3 protein: CASSFRQVSGNTIYF
V gene: TRBV5-1; CDR3 protein: CASSLYGGRYVSTEAFF
V gene: TRBV21-1; CDR3 protein: CASSNYSFNYGYTF
V gene: TRBV11-2; CDR3 protein: CASSFRQGVTGELFF
V gene: TRBV4-2; CDR3 protein: CASSHKQHRDDSYEQYF
V gene: TRBV10-3; CDR3 protein: CAISLGEDTQYF
V gene: TRBV4-1; CDR3 protein: CASSQVETGYNEQFF
V gene: TRBV7-8; CDR3 protein: CASSLKFKEPTRDQPQHF
V gene: TRBV20-1; CDR3 protein: CSASGGHSYEQYF
V gene: TRBV7-6; CDR3 protein: CASSFSGSIADEQYF
V gene: TRBV6-2/TRBV6-3; CDR3 protein: CASSLGQPDYNQPQHF
V gene: TRBV20-1; CDR3 protein: CSARDFAGSGYEQYF
V gene: TRBV20-1; CDR3 protein: CSATNRRQGDGYTF
V gene: TRBV27; CDR3 protein: CASSKPSWAAGGDHNEQFF
V gene: TRBV5-1; CDR3 protein: CASSSDTGTGVRGYTF
V gene: TRBV7-9; CDR3 protein: CASSLNRNTGELFF
V gene: TRBV5-1; CDR3 protein: CASGRGLAGVGDTQYF
V gene: TRBV12-3/TRBV12-4; CDR3 protein: CASSFRLRLYEQYF
V gene: TRBV6-6; CDR3 protein: CASSYGGHTEAFF
V gene: TRBV12-2; CDR3 protein: CASRLLWGQGRNFGYTF
V gene: TRBV5-1; CDR3 protein: CASTIAGGPGEQYF